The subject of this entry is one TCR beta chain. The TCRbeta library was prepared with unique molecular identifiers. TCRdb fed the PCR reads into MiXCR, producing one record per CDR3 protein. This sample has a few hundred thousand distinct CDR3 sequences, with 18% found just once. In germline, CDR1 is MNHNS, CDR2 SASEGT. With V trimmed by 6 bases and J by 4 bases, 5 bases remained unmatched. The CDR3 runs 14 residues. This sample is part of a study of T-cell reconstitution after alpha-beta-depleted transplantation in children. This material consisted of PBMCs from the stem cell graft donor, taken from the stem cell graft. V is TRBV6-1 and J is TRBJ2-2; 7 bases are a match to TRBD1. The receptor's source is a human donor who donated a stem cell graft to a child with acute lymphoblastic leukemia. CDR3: CASRDRPGTGELFF. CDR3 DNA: TGTGCCAGCAGGGACAGGCCGGGCACCGGGGAGCTGTTTTTT.